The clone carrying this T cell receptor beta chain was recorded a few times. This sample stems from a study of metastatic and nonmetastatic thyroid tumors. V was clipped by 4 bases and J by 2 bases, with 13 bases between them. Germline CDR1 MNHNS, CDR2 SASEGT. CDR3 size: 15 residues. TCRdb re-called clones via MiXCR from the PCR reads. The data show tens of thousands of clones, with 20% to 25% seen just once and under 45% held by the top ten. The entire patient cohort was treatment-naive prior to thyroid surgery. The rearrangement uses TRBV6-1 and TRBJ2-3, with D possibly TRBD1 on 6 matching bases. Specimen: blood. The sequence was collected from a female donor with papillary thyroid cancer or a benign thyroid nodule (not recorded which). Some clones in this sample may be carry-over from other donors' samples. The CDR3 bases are TGTGCCAGCAGTGGTCCAGGGGCGCTCACAGATACGCAGTATTTT. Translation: CASSGPGALTDTQYF.